The 24 T cell receptor beta chains in this list originate from one sample, sequenced in a study of metastatic and nonmetastatic thyroid tumors. TCRdb called clones again from the PCR reads with MiXCR. Among under 20,000 clones, about 32% were seen once, and the ten largest hold around 10%. Patients were all untreated before their thyroid surgery. The sample comprised tumor tissue. The receptor set was obtained from a male donor with papillary thyroid cancer or a benign thyroid nodule (not recorded which). Some clones in this sample may be carry-over from other donors' samples.

In its sample, this clone was seen many times. The genes are TRBV24-1 and TRBJ2-3; 12 nucleotides agree with TRBD1. V lost 4 bases and J lost 2; bases outside the gene matches: 6. Germline assignment: CDR1 KGHDR and CDR2 SFDVKD. CDR3 length equals 17 residues. CDR3 protein: CATSDRDRGPVTDTQYF. In DNA, the CDR3 is TGTGCCACCAGTGACAGGGACAGGGGGCCGGTCACAGATACGCAGTATTTT.

This clone was seen many times. The chain joins TRBV27 to TRBJ1-1; 9 bases are shared with TRBD1. V was clipped by 8 bases and J by 3 bases; unmatched bases: 4. The length of the CDR3 is 13 residues. Germline CDR1 reads MNHEY; CDR2 reads SMNVEV (reference sequence). The CDR3 coding sequence is TGTGCCAGCCACAGGGGGCGGGACACTGAAGCTTTCTTT. It codes for CASHRGRDTEAFF.

This clone showed up many times. A read error may be the cause here, since a much bigger clone is one base away. This sequence joins TRBV7-9 and TRBJ2-7, with D hard to call. CDR3 size: 13 residues. Germline V gene sequence: CDR1 SEHNR, CDR2 FQNEAQ (reference sequence). The V gene lost 2 bases and the J gene lost 2 bases, with 7 bases spanning the gap. Written as DNA, the CDR3 is TGTGCCAGCAGCTTACCAGTTGCCTACGAGCAGTACTTC. Its translation is CASSLPVAYEQYF.

The rearrangement links TRBV2 to TRBJ1-2; the D is unclear. The CDR3 consists of 13 residues. V lost 7 bases and J lost 3, with 12 bases in between. Germline CDR1 reads SNHLY; CDR2 reads FYNNEI. CDR3 nucleotide sequence: TGTGCCAGCAACCTGGAGAGGGACTATGGCTACACCTTC. It encodes CASNLERDYGYTF.

This chain links TRBV5-1 with TRBJ2-7; D call uncertain. Trimming cost V 0 bases and J 5 bases, with 15 bases left between them. The CDR3 is made up of 15 amino acids. Germline-derived CDR1 and CDR2 are SGHRS and YFSETQ. The DNA of the CDR3 is TGCGCCAGCAGCTTGGGTGCTAGAGTTATTGACGAGCAGTACTTC. This sequence encodes CASSLGARVIDEQYF. Full variable domain (rest looked up from reference TRBV5-1 and TRBJ2-7): KAGVTQTPRYLIKTRGQQVTLSCSPISGHRSVSWYQQTPGQGLQFLFEYFSETQRNKGNFPGRFSGRQFSNSRSEMNVSTLELGDSALYLCASSLGARVIDEQYFGPGTRLTVT.

This chain links TRBV28 with TRBJ1-5; TRBD1 might be the D (5 bases). This CDR3 region has 14 residues. V was clipped by 2 bases and J by 5 bases, with 10 bases between them. Germline V gene lookup returns CDR1 MDHEN and CDR2 SYDVKM. Written as DNA, the CDR3 is TGTGCCAGCAGTTTAGACGGAGGGGATCAGCCCCAGCATTTT. It yields the protein CASSLDGGDQPQHF. Using reference TRBV28 and TRBJ1-5 for the parts outside the CDR3, the full variable domain is DVKVTQSSRYLVKRTGEKVFLECVQDMDHENMFWYRQDPGLGLRLIYFSYDVKMKEKGDIPEGYSVSREKKERFSLILESASTNQTSMYLCASSLDGGDQPQHFGDGTRLSIL.

This clone was found a few times. A much larger clone sits a single nucleotide away, making a read error possible. The chain employs TRBV20-1 and TRBJ2-5, with D perhaps TRBD2 (5 bases). Trimming took off 8 bases at V and 7 bases at J, with 17 bases between the two ends. The CDR3 is 12 residues long. The V gene's germline CDR1 is DFQATT and CDR2 SNEGSKA (reference sequence). The DNA of the CDR3 is TGCAGTACCGGGGTGGCCGGGGTGACCCAGTACTTC. Residues: CSTGVAGVTQYF.

This clone was picked up one time. V gene TRBV20-1 combines with J gene TRBJ2-3; TRBD2 matches 7 bases. The CDR3 runs to 16 residues. Germline V gives CDR1 DFQATT, CDR2 SNEGSKA (reference sequence). V shed 1 base and J 7 bases; nucleotides not matched to a gene: 14. The CDR3 loop is CSARATSWAFGYTQYF. The CDR3 DNA reads as TGCAGTGCTAGAGCGACTAGCTGGGCGTTTGGCTATACGCAGTATTTT.

This clone is labeled medium-sized (0.01 to 0.1%). The V and J genes are TRBV7-9 and TRBJ1-1; perhaps TRBD1 as D (5 bases). The germline CDR1 and CDR2 sequences are SEHNR and FQNEAQ (reference sequence). V was cut by 1 base and J by 3 bases, with 9 bases left in between. The CDR3 is made up of 14 amino acids. CDR3 coding DNA: TGTGCCAGCAGCTTAGGACAGAGCCACACTGAAGCTTTCTTT. It encodes CASSLGQSHTEAFF.

This clone ranks as medium-sized. The chain joins TRBV20-1 to TRBJ1-3, with D uncertain. The germline V gene encodes CDR1 DFQATT and CDR2 SNEGSKA (reference sequence). This CDR3 is built from 15 residues. The V end lost 6 bases, the J end lost 3 bases, and 18 bases lay between the germline ends. The CDR3 loop reads CSALLGGRGGNTIYF. CDR3 nucleotide sequence: TGCAGTGCGTTGTTGGGCGGACGGGGTGGAAACACCATATATTTT.

Regarding this clone: The junction does not match germline at one end; this may be a read error. The sample holds other DNA sequences that translate to the same CDR3. V usage is TRBV20-1 and J usage is TRBJ2-3, with TRBD2 identical over 8 bases. Per the germline V gene, CDR1 is DFQATT and CDR2 is SNEGSKA (reference sequence). The CDR3 is 18 residues long. DNA of the CDR3: TGCAGTGCTAGGGAAGCGCGGGGGGTTCACCCAAGCACAGATACTCAGTATTTT. Encoded protein: CSAREARGVHPSTDTQYF.

At least ten counts were recorded for this clone. This chain joins TRBV15 and TRBJ2-2; 7 bases are a match to TRBD1. V dropped 6 bases and J dropped 3; count of bases not matched to a gene: 10. Germline CDR1 reads LNHNV; CDR2 reads YYDKDF (reference sequence). The CDR3 length is 16 residues. CDR3 region: CATRTRQGADTGELFF. The CDR3 DNA follows: TGTGCCACCAGGACGCGACAGGGTGCAGACACCGGGGAGCTGTTTTTT.

As to this clone: One junction end disagrees with the germline gene, perhaps due to a read error. The rearrangement links TRBV5-1 to TRBJ2-7; D assignment may be TRBD1 or TRBD2 (5 bases each). Germline CDR1 SGHRS, CDR2 YFSETQ. The CDR3 length is 12 residues. The CDR3 DNA follows: TGCGCCAGCAGACCGGGGACCTACGAGCACTACTTC. This sequence encodes CASRPGTYEHYF.

This clone came up once. The chain couples TRBV7-2 to TRBJ2-1; D is uncertain. Germline V gene lookup returns CDR1 SGHTA and CDR2 FQGNSA. The V gene lost 6 bases and the J gene lost 7 bases, with 16 bases spanning the gap. CDR3 length: 14 amino acids. The CDR3 sequence is CASRQSGAGNEQFF. The CDR3 DNA sequence: TGTGCCAGCAGACAGAGTGGTGCCGGGAATGAGCAGTTCTTC.

This clone was counted many times. Mismatch with germline at one junction end may stem from a read error. The genes are TRBV7-2 and TRBJ2-5; D is perhaps TRBD2 (5 bases). The germline gives CDR1 SGHTA, CDR2 FQGNSA. This CDR3 spans 14 amino acids. Here the CDR3 reads CASSKSGSQETQCF. The DNA for the CDR3 is TGTGCCAGCAGCAAGAGCGGCAGCCAAGAGACCCAGTGCTTC.

In this sample, this clone turned up many times. The chain carries TRBV7-9 and TRBJ1-4; weak D call: TRBD1 (6 bases). Germline CDR1 and CDR2: SEHNR and FQNEAQ (reference sequence). CDR3 length equals 17 residues. Between the trimmed V and J ends, which lost 6 bases and 4 bases, there was a span of 21 bases. The CDR3 DNA is TGTGCCAGCAGTCCCGGGACACATTTTGGCCTTAATGAAAAACTGTTTTTT. Translated, it gives CASSPGTHFGLNEKLFF.

This chain connects TRBV30 to TRBJ2-1; 10 bases fit TRBD2. The CDR3 covers 15 residues. From germline, CDR1 is GTSNPN and CDR2 SVGIG (reference sequence). With 5 bases clipped from V and 5 bases from J, the junction kept 9 bases outside the gene matches. The DNA of the CDR3 is TGTGCCTGGCAGTCCCGAGCGGGGGGGCACAATGAGCAGTTCTTC. Translated, it gives CAWQSRAGGHNEQFF.

The genes are TRBV20-1 and TRBJ2-5, with D possibly matching TRBD1 (5 bases). The CDR3 spans 11 residues. Germline loops: CDR1 DFQATT, CDR2 SNEGSKA (reference sequence). The CDR3 is CISTRVETQYF. The CDR3, as DNA: TGCATTTCCACCAGGGTAGAGACCCAGTACTTC.

This clone was seen only a few times. Possible read error: a much larger clone is one base away. This rearrangement joins TRBV20-1 to TRBJ1-4; D remains ambiguous. The ends were cut back, 6 bases at V and 7 bases at J, with 15 bases in the middle. The CDR3 runs to 13 residues. CDR1 is DFQATT, CDR2 SNEGSKA, per germline (reference sequence). The CDR3 region has the DNA TGCAGTGCGGTGCGGGCGGCGGGTGAAAAACTGTTTTTT. It yields the protein CSAVRAAGEKLFF.

By sample share, this clone is medium-sized. The rearrangement joins TRBV4-1 to TRBJ2-7; TRBD1 aligns across 9 bases. Germline V gives CDR1 MGHRA, CDR2 YSYEKL. The CDR3 is 17 amino acids. Losses at the gene ends were 1 base for V and 2 bases for J; bases not matched to a gene: 9. The chain's CDR3 is CASSQAETQGAAYEQYF. Written as DNA, the CDR3 is TGCGCCAGCAGCCAAGCGGAAACACAGGGGGCCGCCTACGAGCAGTACTTC.

This clone is medium-sized within its sample. The chain links TRBV10-2 to TRBJ2-7; unclear D gene. Trimming shortened V by 5 bases and J by 5 bases, and 10 bases separated the two germline ends. The length of the CDR3 is 12 residues. The germline V gene has CDR1 WSHSY and CDR2 SAAADI. The CDR3 nucleotides read TGCGCCAGCAGTTTGAGGAAGAACGAGCAGTACTTC. Translated: CASSLRKNEQYF.

V and J are TRBV3-1 and TRBJ2-3; D is undetermined. The CDR3 is made up of 16 amino acids. Trimming took off 0 bases at V and 2 bases at J, with 12 bases between the two ends. The germline CDR1 and CDR2 sequences are LGHDT and YNNKEL (reference sequence). CDR3 nucleotides: TGTGCCAGCAGCCAAGATTGGGCGGTAGCCACAGATACGCAGTATTTT. Encoded protein: CASSQDWAVATDTQYF.

By share, this clone counts as medium-sized (0.01 to 0.1%). Within the sample, other DNA sequences also encode this same CDR3. CDR3 in DNA: TGTGCCAGCAGCCCCGGAACGGCCAGGTGGCAGTTCTTC. It translates to CASSPGTARWQFF. V gene TRBV11-2 combines with J gene TRBJ2-1; no definite D call. Germline CDR1 is SGHAT and CDR2 is FQNNGV. CDR3 length: 13 residues. Trimming pared 5 bases from V and 12 bases from J, leaving 17 bases between. Supplemented by reference TRBV11-2 and TRBJ2-1, the full variable domain reads EAGVAQSPRYKIIEKRQSVAFWCNPISGHATLYWYQQILGQGPKLLIQFQNNGVVDDSQLPKDRFSAERLKGVDSTLKIQPAKLEDSAVYLCASSPGTARWQFFGPGTRLTVL.

To note about this clone: One end of the junction varies from germline; a read error may be responsible. This chain connects TRBV11-2 to TRBJ2-1, with D perhaps matching TRBD2 (7 bases). Germline-derived CDR1 and CDR2 are SGHAT and FQNNGV. CDR3 size: 14 residues. CDR3 nucleotides: TGTGCCAGAAGCTTAGGGGGGGCGGAGAATGATCAGTTCTTC. Its translation is CARSLGGAENDQFF.